The 7 T cell receptor beta chains given below trace back to one sample, sequenced in a study of T-cell reconstitution after alpha-beta-depleted transplantation in children. Preparation of the TCRbeta library was carried out with unique molecular identifiers. Each CDR3 protein is one row after TCRdb ran MiXCR on the PCR reads. The sample has some 250,000 distinct CDR3 sequences; more than 10% are singletons. Specimen: PBMCs from the stem cell graft donor, collected from the stem cell graft. The receptors come from a human donor who donated a stem cell graft to a child with acute lymphoblastic leukemia.

This clonotype was seen repeatedly, ten times or more. This chain links TRBV6-2 or TRBV6-3 with TRBJ1-5; 7 nucleotides line up with TRBD1. The CDR3 totals 15 residues. Germline CDR1 reads MNHEY; CDR2 reads SVGEGT. After removal of 3 bases from V and 3 bases from J, the junction contained 5 bases not matched to a gene. The CDR3 nucleotides read TGTGCCAGCAGTTATAGGACAGGTCACAATCAGCCCCAGCATTTT. Translated, it gives CASSYRTGHNQPQHF.

The table lists this clonotype with many counts. The chain links TRBV20-1 to TRBJ2-7, with 7 bases identical to TRBD1. J lost 1 base, V lost 3 bases, and 3 bases had no gene match. CDR1 is DFQATT, CDR2 SNEGSKA, per germline (reference sequence). The CDR3 length is 13 residues. The CDR3 loop is CSASNRGSYEQYF. In nucleotides, the CDR3 is TGCAGTGCTAGTAACAGGGGATCCTACGAGCAGTACTTC.

This clonotype was recorded many times. This chain links TRBV12-3 or TRBV12-4 with TRBJ2-7; 9 nucleotides agree with TRBD1. The CDR3 covers 16 residues. V was pared by 1 base and J by 5 bases, with 9 bases of the junction left unmatched. For the CDR3, the DNA is TGTGCCAGCAGTTTAGGGATCGGGACAGGGACCAACGAGCAGTACTTC. Protein product: CASSLGIGTGTNEQYF.

This clonotype was seen ten or more times. In DNA form, the CDR3 reads TGTGCCAGCAGCTCCGGGACAGGGGGCAACCCTAGCACAGATACGCAGTATTTT. Its protein is CASSSGTGGNPSTDTQYF. The V and J genes are TRBV11-1 and TRBJ2-3, with 12 bases lining up with TRBD1. The germline CDR1 and CDR2 sequences are SGHAT and FQDESV (reference sequence). V gave up 4 bases and J gave up 0 bases; unmatched junction bases: 8. The CDR3 contains 18 residues.

This clonotype was detected many times. This sequence joins TRBV7-2 and TRBJ2-7; 11 nucleotides agree with TRBD1. V lost 5 bases to trimming and J lost 6 bases; unmatched junction nucleotides: 6. CDR1 is SGHTA and CDR2 is FQGNSA in the germline V gene. The CDR3 is made up of 14 amino acids. CDR3 in amino acids: CASSRWTGGSEQYF. CDR3 nucleotide sequence: TGTGCCAGCAGCCGGTGGACAGGGGGCAGCGAGCAGTACTTC.

The J gene is TRBJ1-2, the V gene TRBV19, with D possibly being TRBD1 (6 bases). The CDR3 consists of 13 residues. The ends were cut back, 6 bases at V and 4 bases at J, with 12 bases in the middle. Per the germline V gene, CDR1 is LNHDA and CDR2 is SQIVND (reference sequence). This CDR3 is CASRMDRRYGYTF. The CDR3 DNA is TGTGCCAGTAGAATGGACAGACGCTATGGCTACACCTTC.

This clonotype was seen repeatedly, ten times or more. V gene TRBV7-2 combines with J gene TRBJ1-2; D call uncertain. The CDR3 runs 13 residues. Germline V lookup: CDR1 SGHTA, CDR2 FQGNSA. The V end lost 5 bases, the J end lost 0 bases, and 7 bases lay between the germline ends. The CDR3 sequence: CASSADTNYGYTF. The DNA of the CDR3 is TGTGCCAGCAGCGCCGACACTAACTATGGCTACACCTTC.